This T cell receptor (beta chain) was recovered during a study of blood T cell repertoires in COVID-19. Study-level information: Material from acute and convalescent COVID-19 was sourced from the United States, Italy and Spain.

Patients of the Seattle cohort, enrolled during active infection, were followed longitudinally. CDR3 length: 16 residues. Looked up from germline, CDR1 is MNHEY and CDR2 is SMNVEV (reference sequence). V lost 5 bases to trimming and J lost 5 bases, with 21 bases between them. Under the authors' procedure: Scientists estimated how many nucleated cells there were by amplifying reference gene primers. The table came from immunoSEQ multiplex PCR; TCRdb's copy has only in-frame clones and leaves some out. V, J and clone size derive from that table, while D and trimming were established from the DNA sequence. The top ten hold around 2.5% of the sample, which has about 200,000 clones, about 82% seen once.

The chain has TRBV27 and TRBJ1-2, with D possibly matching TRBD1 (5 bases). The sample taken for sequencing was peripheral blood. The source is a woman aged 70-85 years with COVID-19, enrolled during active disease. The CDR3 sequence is CASSLHRGGSGYGYTF. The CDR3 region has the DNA TGTGCCAGCAGTCTACACCGCGGGGGATCGGGTTATGGCTACACCTTC.